This T cell receptor beta chain derives from a study of human T cells and chemical hapten exposure. Study context: Sensitization used 2% DPC on about 2 cm by about 2 cm upper inner arm skin. While the approximately 24-week study was under way, patients received diphenylcyclopropenone on the scalp every week.

This clonotype was seen only a few times. Time point here: pre-sensitization, week 0. Treatment described: therapeutic diphenylcyclopropenone sensitization with weekly scalp DPC. Unfractionated whole blood yielded the extracted total RNA. Donation of samples came from alopecia patients who were 18 to 70 years old and suitable for DPC. Germline V CDR1 and CDR2: SQVTM, ANQGSEA. This CDR3 is built from 11 residues. The V gene lost 5 bases and the J gene lost 2 bases, with 5 bases spanning the gap. From the RACE reads, TCRdb called clonotypes with MiXCR, one entry per CDR3 protein. The table shows 30,000 to 40,000 distinct CDR3 sequences, with approximately 12% occurring only once.

The receptor was isolated from a woman aged 35 to 49 with alopecia areata. Some clones in this sample may be carry-over from other donors' samples. The rearrangement joins TRBV29-1 to TRBJ2-3; D ambiguous. The material sequenced was whole blood, taken in connection with sensitization to the hapten diphenylcyclopropenone (DPC). The CDR3 DNA sequence: TGCAGCGTTATCCCCACAGATACGCAGTATTTT. Its protein is CSVIPTDTQYF.